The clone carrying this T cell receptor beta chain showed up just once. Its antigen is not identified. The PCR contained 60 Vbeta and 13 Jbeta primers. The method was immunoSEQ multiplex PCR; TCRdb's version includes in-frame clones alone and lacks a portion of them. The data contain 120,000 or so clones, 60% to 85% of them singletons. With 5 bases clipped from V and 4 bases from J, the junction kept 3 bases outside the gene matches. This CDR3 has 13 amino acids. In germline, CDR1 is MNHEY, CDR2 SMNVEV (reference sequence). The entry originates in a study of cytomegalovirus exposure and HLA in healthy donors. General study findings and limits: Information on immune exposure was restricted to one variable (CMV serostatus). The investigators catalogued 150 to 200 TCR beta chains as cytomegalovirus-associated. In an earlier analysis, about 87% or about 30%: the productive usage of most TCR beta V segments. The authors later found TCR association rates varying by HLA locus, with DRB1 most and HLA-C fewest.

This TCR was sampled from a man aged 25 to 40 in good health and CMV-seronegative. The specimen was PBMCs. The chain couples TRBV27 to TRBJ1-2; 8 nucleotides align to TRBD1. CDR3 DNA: TGTGCCAGCAGTCCTACAGGGGGCTATGGCTACACCTTC. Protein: CASSPTGGYGYTF.